This passage covers 14 T cell receptor beta chains from one sample sequenced in a study of regulatory T cells in long-lasting Graves disease (dated by TCRdb to about 2021). In the paper's terms, the time point label means: persistent/refractory GD, antithyroid drugs over 5 years with positive TRAb. For both TCR sequencing and RNA sequencing, RNA was extracted from PBMCs using TRIzol. Library generation was performed with multiplex PCR. Sequencing took place on an Illumina HiSeq 4000. iRepertoire HTBI primers and Arm-PCR amplification of CDR3 regions were used to construct TCR beta libraries. TCRdb reanalyzed the raw reads on its own, using fastp at Q25 for trimming and MiXCR for clone calling, and kept in-frame beta chains. When rows share a CDR3 protein, they turn into one entry using the most common DNA and genes. Present in this sample are under 500,000 distinct CDR3 sequences, about 20% of which were seen just once. The ten largest clones capture less than 9% of the sample.

Sequenced here: peripheral blood mononuclear cells (PBMCs), sampled when the disease was refractory, from a patient treated with antithyroid drugs. These receptors all stem from a female donor with Graves disease.

This clonotype was detected only a few times. The V and J genes are TRBV7-3 and TRBJ2-7; no clear D gene. CDR1 and CDR2 from the germline V gene are SGHTA and FQGTGA. This CDR3 spans 13 amino acids. V lost 0 bases and J lost 0, with 3 bases in between. The CDR3 here is CASSLTHSYEQYF. The DNA for the CDR3 is TGTGCCAGCAGCTTAACCCACTCCTACGAGCAGTACTTC.

This clonotype was picked up many times. J is TRBJ1-4 and V is TRBV6-1; unclear D gene. The germline CDR1 and CDR2 sequences are MNHNS and SASEGT. Trimming took off 3 bases at V and 11 bases at J, with 10 bases between the two ends. The CDR3 has 12 amino acids. The CDR3, as DNA: TGTGCCAGCAGTGAGGAGGCGGTGAAACTGTTTTTT. Translation: CASSEEAVKLFF.

This clonotype was detected many times. The chain recombines TRBV27 with TRBJ1-2, with 7 bases aligning to TRBD1. V lost 6 bases to trimming and J lost 8 bases; unmatched junction nucleotides: 15. This CDR3 is built from 15 residues. Germline CDR1 MNHEY, CDR2 SMNVEV (reference sequence). The CDR3 here is CASRPTGELAGGYTF. As DNA, the CDR3 is TGTGCCAGCAGGCCCACAGGGGAGCTGGCTGGCGGCTACACCTTC.

This chain connects TRBV9 to TRBJ2-1, with D unresolved. The CDR3 runs 17 residues. Germline V gene data show CDR1 as SGDLS and CDR2 as YYNGEE. V was trimmed by 3 bases and J by 0 bases, leaving 16 bases between them. The CDR3 here is CASSAVIEFGSYNEQFF. The CDR3 DNA reads as TGTGCCAGCAGCGCCGTCATTGAGTTCGGCTCCTACAATGAGCAGTTCTTC. Full variable domain (rest looked up from reference TRBV9 and TRBJ2-1): DSGVTQTPKHLITATGQRVTLRCSPRSGDLSVYWYQQSLDQGLQFLIQYYNGEERAKGNILERFSAQQFPDLHSELNLSSLELGDSALYFCASSAVIEFGSYNEQFFGPGTRLTVL.

The rearrangement joins TRBV15 to TRBJ2-2; D may be TRBD1 or TRBD2 (5 bases each). The V and J ends lost 4 bases and 7 bases respectively, with 22 bases between them. The CDR3 totals 17 residues. CDR1 LNHNV and CDR2 YYDKDF come from the germline V gene (reference sequence). CDR3 in DNA: TGTGCCACCAGCAAAGTTCGGGGCAGGGCTTCGGTCGGGGAGCTGTTTTTT. Its translation: CATSKVRGRASVGELFF. The full variable domain, completed using reference TRBV15 and TRBJ2-2, is DAMVIQNPRYQVTQFGKPVTLSCSQTLNHNVMYWYQQKSSQAPKLLFHYYDKDFNNEADTPDNFQSRRPNTSFCFLDIRSPGLGDTAMYLCATSKVRGRASVGELFFGEGSRLTVL.

This clonotype was picked up many times. The V gene is TRBV18, the J gene TRBJ2-5; tentative D call: TRBD2 (5 bases). Germline V gene data show CDR1 as KGHSH and CDR2 as LQKENI. The ends were cut back, 8 bases at V and 2 bases at J, with 15 bases in the middle. There are 14 residues in the CDR3. The CDR3 protein is CASGPGTSQETQYF. In DNA form, the CDR3 reads TGTGCCAGCGGCCCGGGAACTTCTCAAGAGACCCAGTACTTC.

The chain recombines TRBV6-1 with TRBJ2-7; perhaps D is TRBD1 or TRBD2 (5 bases each). The germline V gene encodes CDR1 MNHNS and CDR2 SASEGT. The V and J ends lost 7 bases and 4 bases respectively, with 14 bases between them. The CDR3 has 13 residues. CDR3 nucleotides: TGTGCCAGCACCTTCGCCGGGGCGTACGAGCAGTACTTC. Residues: CASTFAGAYEQYF.

This clonotype showed up many times. The V and J genes are TRBV28 and TRBJ2-7; D unresolved. Trimming removed 6 bases from V and 5 bases from J, with 11 bases in between. This CDR3 comprises 12 residues. Looked up from germline, CDR1 is MDHEN and CDR2 is SYDVKM. In nucleotides, the CDR3 is TGTGCCAGCAGCCCCATAGAGGACGAGCAGTACTTC. As protein: CASSPIEDEQYF.

In this sample, this clonotype turned up a few times. The CDR3 bases are TGTGCCAGCAGCGTTCCCGGCTTCAGGGGGGGACTAGGATCCTACGAGCAGTACTTC. It specifies CASSVPGFRGGLGSYEQYF. V is TRBV9 and J is TRBJ2-7, with D possibly matching TRBD2 (8 bases). Germline assignment: CDR1 SGDLS and CDR2 YYNGEE. V shed 2 bases and J shed 1 base, with 25 bases lying between them. The CDR3 extends over 19 amino acids.

V gene TRBV20-1 combines with J gene TRBJ2-7; TRBD1 aligns across 7 bases. The germline gives CDR1 DFQATT, CDR2 SNEGSKA (reference sequence). Trimming removed 6 bases from V and 6 bases from J; junction bases left unmatched: 11. The CDR3 sequence is 13 residues long. CDR3 sequence (DNA): TGCAGTGCCTGGGACAGTAGGATCGTCGAGCAGTACTTC. This encodes CSAWDSRIVEQYF.

V is TRBV11-2 and J is TRBJ2-3; D gene unclear. Germline V gives CDR1 SGHAT, CDR2 FQNNGV. This CDR3 has 14 residues. V lost 0 bases and J 2 bases, leaving 6 bases between the germline ends. The CDR3 region has the DNA TGTGCCAGCAGCTTAGATGAAGTCACAGATACGCAGTATTTT. Its translation: CASSLDEVTDTQYF.

This clonotype was found a few times. The genes are TRBV7-6 and TRBJ1-6; 9 bases are shared with TRBD1. The CDR3 totals 15 residues. V lost 5 bases, J lost 8 bases, and 7 bases stayed unmatched. Germline loops: CDR1 SGHVS, CDR2 FNYEAQ. CDR3 region: CASSLTGGDDSPLHF. CDR3 nucleotides: TGTGCCAGCAGCCTGACAGGGGGAGACGATTCACCCCTCCACTTT.

This clonotype was counted many times. The CDR3 loop is CASSPPAGAETQYF. The CDR3 nucleotides are TGTGCCAGCTCACCACCGGCGGGTGCAGAGACCCAGTACTTC. This sequence joins TRBV18 and TRBJ2-5, with D possibly TRBD2 on 5 matching bases. Germline V CDR1 and CDR2: KGHSH, LQKENI. V dropped 0 bases and J dropped 4 bases, with 9 bases sitting between them. The CDR3 runs 14 residues.

This sequence joins TRBV6-1 and TRBJ1-5; the D gene is possibly TRBD1 (5 bases). Germline assignment: CDR1 MNHNS and CDR2 SASEGT. The CDR3 consists of 14 residues. Trimming shortened V by 5 bases and J by 3 bases, and 11 bases separated the two germline ends. CDR3: CASSRDDYNQPQHF. In DNA, the CDR3 is TGTGCCAGCAGTCGGGACGACTACAATCAGCCCCAGCATTTT.